Following are 23 T cell receptor beta chains from one sample sequenced in a study of blood T cells in healthy people across ages. Primed by a sample-barcoded 5' primer and a J-beta primer mix, a second PCR proceeded for roughly 7 to 12 cycles. TCRdb re-analysed the 5' RACE reads in MiXCR, keeping a single row per CDR3 protein. This table holds some 1,500,000 distinct CDR3 sequences, roughly 43% found once. Sequencing was carried out using blood. Source of these receptors: a woman aged 18-29 years in good health.

The sample holds a few counts of this clonotype. This chain links TRBV7-8 with TRBJ1-2; no clear D gene. This CDR3 has 15 amino acids. Per the germline V gene, CDR1 is SGHVS and CDR2 is FQNEAQ. V lost 5 bases and J lost 2, with 15 bases in between. CDR3 amino acids: CASSTYGGKNYGYTF. The CDR3, as DNA: TGTGCCAGCAGCACTTACGGAGGGAAGAACTATGGCTACACCTTC.

DNA of the CDR3: TGTGCCAGCAGTTCCCCTAGACAGGGGAGACACTATGGCTACACCTTC. This gives the protein CASSSPRQGRHYGYTF. V usage is TRBV27 and J usage is TRBJ1-2; 8 bases line up with TRBD1. The CDR3 extends over 16 amino acids. Germline CDR1 and CDR2: MNHEY and SMNVEV (reference sequence). The V and J ends lost 4 bases and 3 bases, in that order; junction bases with no gene match: 10.

The chain has TRBV11-2 and TRBJ1-2, with unresolved D. Germline lookup yields CDR1 SGHAT and CDR2 FQNNGV. Trimming removed 4 bases from V and 1 base from J, with 10 bases in between. This CDR3 is 14 amino acids long. CDR3 region: CASSSEASNYGYTF. The CDR3 nucleotides read TGTGCCAGCAGCTCGGAGGCAAGTAACTATGGCTACACCTTC.

This clonotype was counted a few times. The gene calls are TRBV20-1 and TRBJ2-5; 7 nucleotides agree with TRBD2. The CDR3 has 16 amino acids. Germline V gene data show CDR1 as DFQATT and CDR2 as SNEGSKA (reference sequence). V lost 0 bases to trimming and J lost 5 bases; unmatched junction nucleotides: 12. The CDR3 DNA reads TGCAGTGCTAGAGATCCGGCGGGAGCGGTCCAGGAGACCCAGTACTTC. This sequence encodes CSARDPAGAVQETQYF.

This clonotype has a single count. This rearrangement joins TRBV20-1 to TRBJ1-6; 8 bases fit TRBD1. The CDR3 runs 15 residues. From germline, CDR1 is DFQATT and CDR2 SNEGSKA (reference sequence). The V gene end was trimmed by 6 bases and the J gene end by 2 bases; junction bases not matched to a gene: 6. For the CDR3, the DNA is TGCAGTGCGCCGATGGGACAGGCCTATAATTCACCCCTCCACTTT. This sequence encodes CSAPMGQAYNSPLHF.

This clonotype was observed a few times. The chain uses TRBV25-1 and TRBJ1-2, with no clear D. The CDR3 is made up of 12 amino acids. The V gene's germline CDR1 is MGHDK and CDR2 SYGVNS. Trimming pared 7 bases from V and 1 base from J, leaving 7 bases between. The CDR3 region is CASMMVNYGYTF. Here the CDR3 DNA reads TGTGCCAGCATGATGGTTAACTATGGCTACACCTTC.

As regards this clonotype: A much larger clone lies a single base off, so this may be a read error. This rearrangement joins TRBV7-9 to TRBJ2-3; D is perhaps TRBD1 or TRBD2 (5 bases each). Per germline, CDR1 SEHNR and CDR2 FQNEAQ (reference sequence). CDR3 length equals 12 residues. V shed 2 bases and J shed 14 bases, with 14 bases lying between them. The CDR3 nucleotides read TGTGCCAGCAGCTTACCGATGGGGGATCCGTATTTT. It is translated as CASSLPMGDPYF.

V is TRBV5-6 and J is TRBJ2-1; D unclear. The CDR3 runs 14 residues. Per the germline V gene, CDR1 is SGHDT and CDR2 is YYEEEE. Trimming took off 0 bases at V and 9 bases at J, with 13 bases between the two ends. CDR3 DNA: TGTGCCAGCAGCTTGGTAAGTCCAGGCCGTGAGCAGTTCTTC. Protein product: CASSLVSPGREQFF.

The J gene is TRBJ2-5, the V gene TRBV20-1, with D uncertain. Germline lookup yields CDR1 DFQATT and CDR2 SNEGSKA (reference sequence). The V end was cut by 0 bases, the J end by 1 base, with 9 bases between. The CDR3 is 14 amino acids. As DNA, the CDR3 is TGCAGTGCTAGAGATCGGAGAAGCCAAGAGACCCAGTACTTC. This translates into CSARDRRSQETQYF.

In regard to this clonotype: An end of the junction differs from the germline gene, which may be a read error. The J gene is TRBJ2-7, the V gene TRBV27, with 10 bases matching TRBD1. From germline, CDR1 is MNHEY and CDR2 SMNVEV (reference sequence). This CDR3 contains 19 residues. The CDR3 here is CASTLRGGQGPYTEYERYF. DNA of the CDR3: TGTGCCAGCACTCTGAGGGGGGGACAGGGGCCTTACACGGAGTACGAGCGGTACTTC.

This clonotype occurred many times. V usage is TRBV12-3 or TRBV12-4 and J usage is TRBJ1-2, with D unresolved. Trimming pared 5 bases from V and 7 bases from J, leaving 14 bases between. The CDR3 sequence is 13 residues long. The CDR3 loop is CASSVLLTTGYTF. CDR3 DNA sequence: TGTGCCAGCAGTGTACTCCTGACAACTGGCTACACCTTC.

The chain links TRBV4-3 to TRBJ1-4, with D uncertain. Germline V gene data show CDR1 as LGHNA and CDR2 as YSLEER. The germline V and J ends were trimmed by 2 bases and 0 bases, with 19 bases remaining between them. This CDR3 is 19 amino acids long. The CDR3 region has the DNA TGCGCCAGCAGCCAATCCGAGTCTCCGTTACCTGCAACTAATGAAAAACTGTTTTTT. Its protein is CASSQSESPLPATNEKLFF.

Worth noting for this clonotype: Germline is not matched at one junction end, which may reflect a read error. The V gene is TRBV15, the J gene TRBJ1-4; D is unclear. The CDR3 extends over 14 amino acids. Per germline, CDR1 LNHNV and CDR2 YYDKDF (reference sequence). The CDR3 loop is CATAPGRSNEKLFF. The CDR3 coding sequence is TGTGCCACCGCCCCCGGCCGGTCCAATGAAAAGCTGTTTTTT.

As DNA, the CDR3 is TGCAGCGTAACGGACAGGGGTCGCACAGATACGCAGTATTTT. This encodes CSVTDRGRTDTQYF. The chain employs TRBV29-1 and TRBJ2-3, with 9 bases that match TRBD1. CDR3 size: 14 residues. The V and J ends lost 6 bases and 1 base, in that order; junction bases with no gene match: 5. Per germline, CDR1 SQVTM and CDR2 ANQGSEA.

This clonotype was found a few times. The rearrangement uses TRBV20-1 and TRBJ2-5; D possibly uses TRBD1 or TRBD2 (6 bases each). Germline-derived CDR1 and CDR2 are DFQATT and SNEGSKA (reference sequence). V was pared by 7 bases and J by 4 bases, with 16 bases between. The CDR3 loop spans 13 amino acids. The CDR3 bases are TGCAGTGACGGGGGCGCCTTAGGAGAGACCCAGTACTTC. Translated, it gives CSDGGALGETQYF.

CDR3 amino acids: CASSLRASGPIPYEQYF. In DNA, the CDR3 is TGTGCCAGCAGCTTACGGGCGTCGGGACCGATCCCCTACGAGCAGTACTTC. J is TRBJ2-7 and V is TRBV7-2; D assignment may be TRBD1 or TRBD2 (5 bases each). CDR1 and CDR2 (germline): SGHTA, FQGNSA. The CDR3 contains 17 residues. The V end was cut by 2 bases, the J end by 2 bases, with 19 bases between.

As concerns this clonotype: The junction shows a germline mismatch at one end, possibly a read error. The rearrangement uses TRBV7-2 and TRBJ2-7; 8 nucleotides match TRBD2. The germline V gene has CDR1 SGHTA and CDR2 FQGNSA. CDR3 length: 14 residues. CDR3 protein: CASSVAGQPNEQYF. CDR3 in DNA: TGTGCCAGCAGCGTAGCGGGACAACCGAACGAGCAGTACTTC.

This clonotype has more than one count but fewer than ten. The chain combines TRBV9 with TRBJ1-1; D unresolved. V dropped 0 bases and J dropped 5 bases, with 11 bases sitting between them. This CDR3 spans 14 amino acids. Per germline, CDR1 SGDLS and CDR2 YYNGEE. CDR3 sequence: CASSVVSGATEAFF. Written as DNA, the CDR3 is TGTGCCAGCAGCGTAGTTTCGGGAGCAACTGAAGCTTTCTTT.

The gene calls are TRBV12-3 or TRBV12-4 and TRBJ2-3; 7 nucleotides align to TRBD1. Losses at the gene ends were 6 bases for V and 6 bases for J; bases not matched to a gene: 9. The CDR3 is 14 residues long. The CDR3 DNA reads TGTGCCAGCAGGCAGGGGGAAGGTTGGGATACGCAGTATTTT. It is translated as CASRQGEGWDTQYF.

This clonotype was picked up a small number of times. CDR3 bases: TGCAGTGCTAGCGGGAGCTCAGATACGCAGTATTTT. Protein: CSASGSSDTQYF. The genes are TRBV20-1 and TRBJ2-3, with a weak D call TRBD2 (6 bases). The CDR3 spans 12 residues. Germline-derived CDR1 and CDR2 are DFQATT and SNEGSKA (reference sequence). V shed 3 bases and J shed 4 bases, with 8 bases lying between them.

This clonotype was seen ten or more times. A read error may explain this, as a much larger clone is one base away. The J gene is TRBJ2-7, the V gene TRBV29-1, with D possibly TRBD2 on 5 matching bases. CDR3 length: 15 amino acids. Trimming removed 0 bases at V and 7 bases at J, with 19 bases between. Germline CDR1 and CDR2: SQVTM and ANQGSEA. The DNA for the CDR3 is TGCAGCGTTGAAGAGTGGGCTAGCAGATACAATGAGCAGTACTTC. Translating it yields CSVEEWASRYNEQYF.

The J gene is TRBJ1-5, the V gene TRBV20-1; D possibly corresponds to TRBD1 (5 bases). The CDR3 contains 16 residues. Germline CDR1 and CDR2: DFQATT and SNEGSKA (reference sequence). V lost 0 bases and J 2 bases, leaving 14 bases between the germline ends. CDR3 region: CSARDPRQGGNQPQHF. In nucleotides, the CDR3 is TGCAGTGCTAGAGATCCGCGGCAGGGTGGCAATCAGCCCCAGCATTTT.

The gene calls are TRBV20-1 and TRBJ2-7; possibly TRBD1 for D (6 bases). This CDR3 has 17 amino acids. With 3 bases removed from V and 0 bases from J, the gap between germline ends came to 21 bases. CDR1 and CDR2 from the germline V gene are DFQATT and SNEGSKA (reference sequence). The CDR3 nucleotides are TGCAGTGCTAGCGTGGACAGACTTAAAGCTAGCTCCTACGAGCAGTACTTC. This translates into CSASVDRLKASSYEQYF.